This TCR beta chain was recorded in a study of T cell responses to AZD1222 COVID-19 vaccine. About the research overall: Whether given at about 4 or about 12 weeks, second doses were pooled. Whole-study findings and limits: Spike was spanned by vaccine-associated CD4 TCRs, with dominance at 160-218 and 743-854.

In its sample, this clone was seen once. Its antigen remains unknown. The table came from immunoSEQ multiplex PCR; TCRdb's copy has only in-frame clones and leaves some out. The profile shows under 85,000 clones, around nine tenths of them singletons. The receptor comes from an adult in good health. The source was peripheral blood, collected on day 0 of AZD1222 vaccination.

The CDR3 reads CASSLFSGYSNQPQHF. DNA for the CDR3: TGTGCCAGCAGTTTATTCTCCGGCTATAGCAATCAGCCCCAGCATTTT. The chain carries TRBV28 and TRBJ1-5; D is undetermined. Trimming pared 1 base from V and 0 bases from J, leaving 10 bases between. The CDR3 has 16 amino acids. The V gene's germline CDR1 is MDHEN and CDR2 SYDVKM.